The clone carrying this T cell receptor (beta chain) was seen a single time. This CDR3 is built from 13 residues. Germline V lookup: CDR1 LNHDA, CDR2 SQIVND (reference sequence). V lost 4 bases to trimming and J lost 5 bases, with 9 bases between them. Followed longitudinally, the Seattle patients had been enrolled during active infection. These data originate in a study of blood T cell repertoires in COVID-19. Overall study context: Material from acute and convalescent COVID-19 was sourced from the United States, Italy and Spain. Sources were T cells, B-cell-depleted T cells, or PBMCs; the material itself was cDNA or gDNA.

Libraries were prepared by immunoSEQ multiplex PCR; TCRdb keeps only in-frame clonotypes and omits some of them. This sample has 330,000 or so clones; over 85% occur once, and the top ten carry 3% to 4.5%. Sequenced sample: peripheral blood. The TCR sequence derives from a woman aged 60 to 75 with COVID-19, enrolled during active disease. This chain joins TRBV19 and TRBJ1-5; D not certain. CDR3 residues: CASSKWRDQPQHF. CDR3 coding DNA: TGTGCCAGTAGTAAATGGCGGGATCAGCCCCAGCATTTT.